Below are 30 T cell receptor beta chains sequenced from a single sample in a study of cytomegalovirus exposure and HLA in healthy donors. Method: immunoSEQ multiplex PCR; TCRdb's copy keeps in-frame clones and lacks some. The sample gives just under 65,000 clones, more than 85% of which show up once; over 6.5% is in the top ten. Sample: PBMCs. Receptor source: a young woman in good health and CMV-seropositive.

The rearrangement links TRBV5-4 to TRBJ2-5, with 7 nucleotides matching TRBD1. Germline V gives CDR1 SGHNT, CDR2 YYREEE (reference sequence). This CDR3 contains 16 residues. The V and J ends lost 4 bases and 0 bases, in that order; junction bases with no gene match: 9. DNA for the CDR3: TGTGCCAGCAGCCGGTACATGGGGACAGACCAAGAGACCCAGTACTTC. Amino acid sequence: CASSRYMGTDQETQYF.

The rearrangement links TRBV11-2 to TRBJ2-3, with D possibly TRBD2 on 6 matching bases. The germline gives CDR1 SGHAT, CDR2 FQNNGV. The CDR3 has 15 amino acids. V lost 4 bases and J 5 bases, leaving 16 bases between the germline ends. The CDR3 loop is CASSSAGGAIDTQYF. For the CDR3, the DNA is TGTGCCAGCAGCTCCGCCGGGGGAGCGATAGATACGCAGTATTTT.

This clone was counted a single time. The CDR3 protein is CASSVEASASSSYNEQFF. Written as DNA, the CDR3 is TGTGCCAGCAGCGTAGAGGCTAGCGCCAGTAGCTCCTACAATGAGCAGTTCTTC. The chain employs TRBV9 and TRBJ2-1; possible D gene TRBD2, 6 bases. Germline CDR1 reads SGDLS; CDR2 reads YYNGEE. V gave up 0 bases and J gave up 0 bases, with 16 bases separating them. This CDR3 is 18 amino acids long.

The V call is TRBV4-3, the J call TRBJ2-5, with 11 bases lining up with TRBD1. Judging by the DNA end, TRBJ2-7 fits better; the J call may be wrong. This CDR3 has 14 amino acids. Germline CDR1 LGHNA, CDR2 YSLEER. This chain's CDR3 is CASSPRDRGGEQYF. Here the CDR3 DNA reads TGCGCCAGCAGCCCCCGGGACAGGGGGGGCGAGCAGTACTTC.

This sequence joins TRBV2 and TRBJ2-2; 8 nucleotides align to TRBD1. J was trimmed by 2 bases and V by 5 bases; bases with no gene match: 7. This CDR3 is 16 amino acids long. The germline V gene encodes CDR1 SNHLY and CDR2 FYNNEI. Written as DNA, the CDR3 is TGTGCCAGCAGTCAGGACAGGGCCTCCAACACCGGGGAGCTGTTTTTT. As protein: CASSQDRASNTGELFF.

The rearrangement links TRBV11-2 to TRBJ2-4; D remains unclear. Trimming took 4 bases from V and 8 from J, leaving 9 bases between them. Germline assignment: CDR1 SGHAT and CDR2 FQNNGV. The length of the CDR3 is 12 residues. CDR3 residues: CASSSVFDIQYF. As DNA, the CDR3 is TGTGCCAGCAGCTCCGTATTTGACATTCAGTACTTC.

For the CDR3, the DNA is TGTGCCAGCAGCCCGAATGCAGGGATAACCGGGGAGCTGTTTTTT. The encoded protein is CASSPNAGITGELFF. The chain has TRBV11-3 and TRBJ2-2; a weak D match, TRBD1 (5 bases). Trimming pared 5 bases from V and 5 bases from J, leaving 15 bases between. CDR1 SGHNT and CDR2 YENEEA come from the germline V gene. The CDR3 loop spans 15 amino acids.

The table lists this clone with a count of one. This chain links TRBV30 with TRBJ1-5; D is ambiguous. Trimming shortened V by 1 base and J by 7 bases, and 8 bases separated the two germline ends. This CDR3 comprises 12 residues. CDR1 and CDR2 (germline): GTSNPN, SVGIG (reference sequence). This CDR3 reads CAWSAQYQPQHF. CDR3 nucleotides: TGTGCCTGGAGTGCCCAGTACCAGCCCCAGCATTTT.

The chain employs TRBV7-8 and TRBJ1-4; perhaps TRBD1 as D (5 bases). Trimming removed 3 bases from V and 4 bases from J, with 9 bases in between. Per germline, CDR1 SGHVS and CDR2 FQNEAQ. The length of the CDR3 is 14 residues. The chain's CDR3 is CASSLGTRNEKLFF. In DNA form, the CDR3 reads TGTGCCAGCAGCTTGGGGACTCGTAATGAAAAACTGTTTTTT.

CDR3 residues: CASSLSNYEQYF. The CDR3 coding sequence is TGTGCCAGCAGCCTAAGCAACTACGAGCAGTACTTC. The V and J genes are TRBV7-9 and TRBJ2-7, with D hard to call. V lost 5 bases to trimming and J lost 3 bases, with 8 bases between them. The CDR3 covers 12 residues. Germline V gene lookup returns CDR1 SEHNR and CDR2 FQNEAQ (reference sequence).

The chain uses TRBV5-1 and TRBJ1-1; D ambiguous. With 4 bases removed from V and 1 base from J, the gap between germline ends came to 11 bases. CDR3 length equals 14 residues. Germline lookup yields CDR1 SGHRS and CDR2 YFSETQ. The CDR3 nucleotides read TGCGCCAGCAGCATCTTCTCGGGGAACACTGAAGCTTTCTTT. This codes for CASSIFSGNTEAFF.

The table lists this clone with a count of one. This chain joins TRBV15 and TRBJ2-3, with a tentative D call TRBD1 (5 bases). Germline loops: CDR1 LNHNV, CDR2 YYDKDF (reference sequence). The V end was cut by 0 bases, the J end by 0 bases, with 13 bases between. The CDR3 spans 17 residues. The CDR3 DNA reads TGTGCCACCAGCAGAGATGGCAGGGTCGAGAGCACAGATACGCAGTATTTT. Residues: CATSRDGRVESTDTQYF.

This chain joins TRBV15 and TRBJ2-2; 14 bases match TRBD2. The germline V gene encodes CDR1 LNHNV and CDR2 YYDKDF (reference sequence). This CDR3 comprises 16 residues. Trimming took 3 bases from V and 7 from J; bases not matched to a gene: 4. For the CDR3, the DNA is TGTGCCACCAGCAGTGGGACTAGCGGGAGTTTCGGGGAGCTGTTTTTT. The encoded protein is CATSSGTSGSFGELFF.

The J gene is TRBJ2-5, the V gene TRBV29-1; 7 bases fit TRBD2. With 8 bases clipped from V and 2 bases from J, the junction kept 11 bases outside the gene matches. This CDR3 comprises 14 residues. Germline values: CDR1 SQVTM, CDR2 ANQGSEA. CDR3 region: CSSRVSGPQETQYF. The DNA of the CDR3 is TGCAGCTCCCGAGTTAGCGGGCCGCAAGAGACCCAGTACTTC.

CDR3 coding DNA: TGCAGCGTTGTAAGTCCGTACGGCTCCTACAATGAGCAGTTCTTC. The encoded protein is CSVVSPYGSYNEQFF. V and J are TRBV29-1 and TRBJ2-1; D is ambiguous. This CDR3 comprises 15 residues. CDR1 is SQVTM and CDR2 is ANQGSEA in the germline V gene. V was clipped by 4 bases and J by 0 bases, with 13 bases between them.

CDR3 in DNA: TGTGCCACCAGCAGAGCAAGGTTGACAGTCTATGGCTACACCTTC. This gives the protein CATSRARLTVYGYTF. This chain links TRBV15 with TRBJ1-2, with D perhaps TRBD1 (5 bases). The CDR3 consists of 15 residues. The ends were cut back, 1 base at V and 4 bases at J, with 13 bases in the middle. Germline V lookup: CDR1 LNHNV, CDR2 YYDKDF (reference sequence).

The chain combines TRBV28 with TRBJ1-5, with no clear D. This CDR3 is 13 amino acids long. Trimming took off 5 bases at V and 6 bases at J, with 11 bases between the two ends. In germline, CDR1 is MDHEN, CDR2 SYDVKM. The CDR3 region has the DNA TGTGCCAGCAGTGACCATGCGGGTCAGCCCCAGCATTTT. It encodes CASSDHAGQPQHF.

The CDR3 here is CASSYDGGGFYGYTF. The CDR3 nucleotides are TGTGCCAGCAGCTACGATGGGGGCGGCTTTTATGGCTACACCTTC. The chain is built from TRBV6-6 and TRBJ1-2; D is perhaps TRBD1 (6 bases). V shed 6 bases and J shed 5 bases, with 19 bases lying between them. In germline, CDR1 is MNHNY, CDR2 SVGAGI (reference sequence). The CDR3 contains 15 residues.

CDR3 nucleotide sequence: TGTGCCAGCAGCTTAGCGAGGGGACACAAGATCTACGAGCAGTACTTC. Translation: CASSLARGHKIYEQYF. The V and J genes are TRBV7-2 and TRBJ2-7; D might be TRBD1 (6 bases). V lost 0 bases to trimming and J lost 3 bases, with 15 bases between them. CDR3 length equals 16 residues. The germline V gene has CDR1 SGHTA and CDR2 FQGNSA.

This rearrangement joins TRBV5-5 to TRBJ1-2; 7 positions agree with TRBD1. The CDR3 loop spans 15 amino acids. Germline CDR1 SGHKS, CDR2 YYEKEE (reference sequence). With 0 bases clipped from V and 1 base from J, the junction kept 3 bases outside the gene matches. Written as DNA, the CDR3 is TGTGCCAGCAGCTTGGCGACAGGGCTTAACTATGGCTACACCTTC. Translated, it gives CASSLATGLNYGYTF.

The chain carries TRBV2 and TRBJ1-1, with D possibly being TRBD1 (6 bases). The CDR3 is made up of 13 amino acids. Trimming shortened V by 7 bases and J by 3 bases, and 12 bases separated the two germline ends. CDR1 and CDR2 (germline): SNHLY, FYNNEI. The CDR3 region is CASNPKGDTEAFF. The CDR3 coding sequence is TGTGCCAGCAACCCCAAGGGGGACACTGAAGCTTTCTTT.

V usage is TRBV6-5 and J usage is TRBJ2-7; 10 bases map to TRBD2. V shed 6 bases, J shed 4 bases, and the junction held 6 bases outside the gene matches. Germline V gene data show CDR1 as MNHEY and CDR2 as SVGAGI. CDR3 length: 14 amino acids. The CDR3, as DNA: TGTGCCAGCAGAGCGCCGGGACTAGCGTACGAGCAGTACTTC. Protein sequence: CASRAPGLAYEQYF.

The chain recombines TRBV4-3 with TRBJ1-2; D unresolved. This CDR3 has 16 amino acids. Germline V gene lookup returns CDR1 LGHNA and CDR2 YSLEER. Trimming stripped 0 bases from V and 10 bases from J, with 21 bases between. The CDR3 sequence: CASSQEVVAELSTYTF. As DNA, the CDR3 is TGCGCCAGCAGCCAAGAAGTAGTAGCGGAGCTGAGCACCTACACCTTC.

This clone was picked up one time. V usage is TRBV28 and J usage is TRBJ1-1, with D perhaps matching TRBD1 (6 bases). Trimming removed 7 bases from V and 3 bases from J, with 15 bases in between. Germline CDR1 reads MDHEN; CDR2 reads SYDVKM. The CDR3 loop spans 14 amino acids. This chain's CDR3 is CASTVGGPYTEAFF. CDR3 DNA: TGTGCCAGCACAGTGGGGGGGCCTTACACTGAAGCTTTCTTT.

The chain carries TRBV29-1 and TRBJ2-5; TRBD1 matches at 7 bases. The CDR3 contains 13 residues. After removal of 7 bases from V and 5 bases from J, the junction contained 10 bases not matched to a gene. The germline CDR1 and CDR2 sequences are SQVTM and ANQGSEA. Here the CDR3 DNA reads TGCAGCGCCCGAACAGGGGTAGGGGAGACCCAGTACTTC. Protein product: CSARTGVGETQYF.

V gene TRBV29-1 combines with J gene TRBJ2-7; unclear D gene. This CDR3 has 11 residues. V was cut by 5 bases and J by 7 bases, with 12 bases left in between. Germline loops: CDR1 SQVTM, CDR2 ANQGSEA. The CDR3 region has the DNA TGCAGCGTTATCCTCGTTCAGGAGCAGTACTTC. Its translation: CSVILVQEQYF.

This clone was detected once. The chain carries TRBV5-1 and TRBJ2-1; 11 bases fit TRBD1. Germline V gene sequence: CDR1 SGHRS, CDR2 YFSETQ. This CDR3 is built from 15 residues. Trimming cost V 4 bases and J 8 bases; bases outside gene matches: 8. The DNA of the CDR3 is TGCGCCAGCAGCGGGGGACAGGGGGGCCCCGATGAGCAGTTCTTC. Amino acids: CASSGGQGGPDEQFF. The full variable domain, with the rest looked up from reference TRBV5-1 and TRBJ2-1, is KAGVTQTPRYLIKTRGQQVTLSCSPISGHRSVSWYQQTPGQGLQFLFEYFSETQRNKGNFPGRFSGRQFSNSRSEMNVSTLELGDSALYLCASSGGQGGPDEQFFGPGTRLTVL.

The chain carries TRBV19 and TRBJ1-1; D remains unclear. V lost 3 bases and J lost 6, with 5 bases in between. CDR1 and CDR2 from the germline V gene are LNHDA and SQIVND (reference sequence). The CDR3 is 11 residues long. The CDR3 DNA is TGTGCCAGTAGTATCGGGGCTGAAGCTTTCTTT. Translated: CASSIGAEAFF.

The rearrangement links TRBV4-2 to TRBJ1-1; unclear D gene. Trimming took off 2 bases at V and 7 bases at J, with 11 bases between the two ends. The CDR3 consists of 13 residues. Germline V gene lookup returns CDR1 LGHNA and CDR2 YNFKEQ. The CDR3 DNA reads TGTGCCAGCAGCCAACCTGAGAGGAATGAAGCTTTCTTT. As protein: CASSQPERNEAFF.

This sequence joins TRBV30 and TRBJ2-2; 7 bases are shared with TRBD1. CDR1 GTSNPN and CDR2 SVGIG come from the germline V gene (reference sequence). Germline trimming cut 4 bases from V and 2 bases from J; bases unmatched to any gene: 4. The CDR3 is 14 amino acids. The DNA of the CDR3 is TGTGCCTGGAACAGGGGTTCCAACACCGGGGAGCTGTTTTTT. Translated: CAWNRGSNTGELFF.